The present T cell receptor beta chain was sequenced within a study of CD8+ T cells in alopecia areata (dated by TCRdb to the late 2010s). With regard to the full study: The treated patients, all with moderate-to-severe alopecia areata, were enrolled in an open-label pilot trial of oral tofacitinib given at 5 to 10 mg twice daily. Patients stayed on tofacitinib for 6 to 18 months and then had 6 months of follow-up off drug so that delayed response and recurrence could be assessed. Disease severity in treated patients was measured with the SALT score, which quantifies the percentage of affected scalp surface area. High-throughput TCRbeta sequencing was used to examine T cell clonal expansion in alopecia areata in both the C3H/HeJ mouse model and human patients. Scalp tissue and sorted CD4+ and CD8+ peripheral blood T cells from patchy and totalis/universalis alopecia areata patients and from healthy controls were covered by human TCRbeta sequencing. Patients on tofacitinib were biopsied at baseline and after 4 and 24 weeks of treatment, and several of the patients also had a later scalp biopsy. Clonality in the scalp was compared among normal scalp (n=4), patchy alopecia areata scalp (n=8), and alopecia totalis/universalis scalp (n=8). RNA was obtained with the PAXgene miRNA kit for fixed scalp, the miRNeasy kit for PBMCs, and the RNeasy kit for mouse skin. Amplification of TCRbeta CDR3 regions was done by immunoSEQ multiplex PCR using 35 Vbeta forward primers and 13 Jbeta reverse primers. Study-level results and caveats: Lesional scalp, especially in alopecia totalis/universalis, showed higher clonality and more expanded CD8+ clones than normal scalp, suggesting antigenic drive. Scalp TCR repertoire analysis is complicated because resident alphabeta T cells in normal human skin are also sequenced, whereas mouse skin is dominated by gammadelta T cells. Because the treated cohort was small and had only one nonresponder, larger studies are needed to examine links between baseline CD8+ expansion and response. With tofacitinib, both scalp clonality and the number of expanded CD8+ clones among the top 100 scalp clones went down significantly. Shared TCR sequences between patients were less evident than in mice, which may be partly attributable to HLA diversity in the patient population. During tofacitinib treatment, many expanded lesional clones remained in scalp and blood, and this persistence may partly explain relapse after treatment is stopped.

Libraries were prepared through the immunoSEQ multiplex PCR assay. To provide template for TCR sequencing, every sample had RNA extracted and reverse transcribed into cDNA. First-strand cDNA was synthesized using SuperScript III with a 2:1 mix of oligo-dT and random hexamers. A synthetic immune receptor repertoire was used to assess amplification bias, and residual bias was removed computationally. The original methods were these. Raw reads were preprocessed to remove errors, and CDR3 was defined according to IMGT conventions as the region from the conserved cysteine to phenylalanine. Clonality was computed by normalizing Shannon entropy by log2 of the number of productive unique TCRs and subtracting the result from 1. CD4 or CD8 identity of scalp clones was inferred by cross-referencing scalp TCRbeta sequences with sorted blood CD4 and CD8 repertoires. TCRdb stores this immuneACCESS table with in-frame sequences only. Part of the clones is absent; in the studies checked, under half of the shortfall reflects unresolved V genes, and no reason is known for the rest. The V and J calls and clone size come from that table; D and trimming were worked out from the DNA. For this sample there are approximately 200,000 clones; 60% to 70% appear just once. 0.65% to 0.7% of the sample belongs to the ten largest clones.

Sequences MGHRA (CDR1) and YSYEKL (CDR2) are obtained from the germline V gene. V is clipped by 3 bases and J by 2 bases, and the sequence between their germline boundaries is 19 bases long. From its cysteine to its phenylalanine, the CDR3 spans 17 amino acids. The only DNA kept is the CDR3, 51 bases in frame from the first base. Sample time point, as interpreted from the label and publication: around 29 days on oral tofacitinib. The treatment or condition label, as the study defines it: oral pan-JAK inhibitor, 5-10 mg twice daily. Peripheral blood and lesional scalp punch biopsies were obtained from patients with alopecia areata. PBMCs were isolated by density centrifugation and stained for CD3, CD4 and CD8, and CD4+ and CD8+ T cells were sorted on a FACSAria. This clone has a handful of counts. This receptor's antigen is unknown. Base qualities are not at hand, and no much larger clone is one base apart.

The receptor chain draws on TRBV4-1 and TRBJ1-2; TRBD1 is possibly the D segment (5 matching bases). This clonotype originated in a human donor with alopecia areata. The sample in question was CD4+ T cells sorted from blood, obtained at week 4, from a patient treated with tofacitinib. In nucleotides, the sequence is TGCGCCAGCAGCCAGGGGGGACGAGGGAGATCAAACTATGGCTACACCTTC. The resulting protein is CASSQGGRGRSNYGYTF.